These 17 T cell receptor beta chains were sequenced from one sample in a study of immune evolution from preneoplasia to lung adenocarcinoma. Clones were read by immunoSEQ multiplex PCR, and TCRdb kept only the in-frame ones, dropping some. This sample yields 4,500 to 5,000 clones, of which approximately 85% are seen a single time; about 2.5% belongs to the top ten. Material for sequencing was FFPE atypical adenomatous hyperplasia tissue from the lung. As for subset: atypical adenomatous hyperplasia (AAH), lung preneoplasia. These receptors originate from a person aged 70 to 85 with lung adenocarcinoma.

The V and J genes are TRBV7-3 and TRBJ1-1; a weak D match, TRBD1 (6 bases). Germline values: CDR1 SGHTA, CDR2 FQGTGA. The germline V and J ends were trimmed by 8 bases and 2 bases, with 12 bases remaining between them. The CDR3 is 13 residues long. DNA for the CDR3: TGTGCCAGCTCAAAACAGGGAAACACTGAAGCTTTCTTT. The encoded protein is CASSKQGNTEAFF.

CDR3: CASRSESGVDTQYF. The DNA for the CDR3 is TGCGCCAGCAGAAGTGAATCGGGGGTGGATACGCAGTATTTT. This chain connects TRBV5-1 to TRBJ2-3, with D perhaps matching TRBD2 (6 bases). Between the trimmed V and J ends, which lost 5 bases and 6 bases, there was a span of 16 bases. The CDR3 extends over 14 amino acids. CDR1 is SGHRS, CDR2 YFSETQ, per germline.

Comments on this clone: One junction end disagrees with the germline gene, perhaps due to a read error. V is TRBV7-7 and J is TRBJ2-5; 8 bases fit TRBD2. Germline loops: CDR1 SSHAT, CDR2 FNYEAQ (reference sequence). This CDR3 has 16 amino acids. The CDR3 DNA reads as TGTGCTAGCAGCTACGGGGGGGGCGGATACCAAGAGACCCAGTACTTC. This sequence encodes CASSYGGGGYQETQYF.

The rearrangement joins TRBV29-1 to TRBJ2-1, with D maybe TRBD2 (5 bases). CDR1 and CDR2 (germline): SQVTM, ANQGSEA. V shed 1 base and J shed 6 bases, with 7 bases lying between them. The CDR3 spans 12 residues. The CDR3: CSVEGEFNEQFF. The CDR3 DNA is TGCAGCGTTGAAGGGGAGTTCAATGAGCAGTTCTTC.

The chain is built from TRBV6-6 and TRBJ1-5; D is possibly TRBD1 (5 bases). Trimming pared 2 bases from V and 4 bases from J, leaving 9 bases between. The CDR3 sequence is 14 residues long. Looked up from germline, CDR1 is MNHNY and CDR2 is SVGAGI (reference sequence). CDR3 sequence (DNA): TGTGCCAGCAGTTACCAGGGTTGGAATCAGCCCCAGCATTTT. Residues: CASSYQGWNQPQHF.

This clone has just a few counts. The rearrangement links TRBV11-1 to TRBJ1-1; maybe TRBD1 (6 bases). The length of the CDR3 is 15 residues. Germline V CDR1 and CDR2: SGHAT, FQDESV (reference sequence). V was shortened by 4 bases and J by 1 base, with 13 bases between the two germline ends. The chain's CDR3 is CASSSVQGANTEAFF. In DNA form, the CDR3 reads TGTGCCAGCAGCTCAGTACAGGGAGCGAACACTGAAGCTTTCTTT.

Points on this clone: Germline and junction disagree at one end, which may indicate a read error. This chain joins TRBV7-6 and TRBJ1-1, with D tentatively TRBD1 (6 bases). This CDR3 region has 15 residues. In germline, CDR1 is SGHVS, CDR2 FNYEAQ. This chain's CDR3 is CTSSLAGGRYTEAFF. The DNA for the CDR3 is TGTACCAGCAGCTTAGCGGGGGGCAGGTACACTGAAGCTTTCTTT.

This chain's CDR3 is CASSLVGANNEQFF. CDR3 nucleotides: TGTGCCAGCAGCTTAGTCGGCGCCAACAATGAGCAGTTCTTC. V gene TRBV7-9 combines with J gene TRBJ2-1; D unclear. Germline CDR1 reads SEHNR; CDR2 reads FQNEAQ (reference sequence). The CDR3 contains 14 residues. V lost 1 base, J lost 5 bases, and 9 bases lay in between. The entire variable domain, with the rest obtained from reference TRBV7-9 and TRBJ2-1, is as follows: DTGVSQNPRHKITKRGQNVTFRCDPISEHNRLYWYRQTLGQGPEFLTYFQNEAQLEKSRLLSDRFSAERPKGSFSTLEIQRTEQGDSAMYLCASSLVGANNEQFFGPGTRLTVL.

The chain links TRBV5-6 to TRBJ2-2, with 10 bases lining up with TRBD2. The CDR3 length is 17 residues. Germline trimming cut 1 base from V and 1 base from J; bases unmatched to any gene: 4. Germline lookup yields CDR1 SGHDT and CDR2 YYEEEE. The CDR3 DNA reads TGTGCCAGCAGCTTGCTAGCGGGAGTTGTGAACACCGGGGAGCTGTTTTTT. Residues: CASSLLAGVVNTGELFF.

This rearrangement joins TRBV4-1 to TRBJ1-2; 7 bases agree with TRBD1. Germline V gene data show CDR1 as MGHRA and CDR2 as YSYEKL. This CDR3 region has 16 residues. The junction had 17 bases not matched to a gene; V was cut back by 5 bases and J by 8 bases. The DNA of the CDR3 is TGCGCCAGCAGCTCCCTGACTTGGGACAGAGGTAGCGGCTACACCTTC. As protein: CASSSLTWDRGSGYTF.

The rearrangement links TRBV4-1 to TRBJ1-5; the D is unclear. The CDR3 runs to 15 residues. Trimming shortened V by 0 bases and J by 7 bases, and 13 bases separated the two germline ends. CDR1 MGHRA and CDR2 YSYEKL come from the germline V gene. The CDR3 spells CASSQETLGTQPQHF. The CDR3 bases are TGCGCCAGCAGCCAAGAGACCCTGGGTACGCAGCCCCAGCATTTT.

This clone has a handful of counts. This rearrangement joins TRBV15 to TRBJ2-1, with a tentative D call TRBD1 (6 bases). Germline V gene data show CDR1 as LNHNV and CDR2 as YYDKDF (reference sequence). The CDR3 has 16 amino acids. The ends were cut back, 0 bases at V and 9 bases at J, with 18 bases in the middle. The CDR3 loop reads CATSRDLGTGRGEQFF. The CDR3, as DNA: TGTGCCACCAGCAGAGATCTCGGAACAGGGAGAGGTGAGCAGTTCTTC.

The chain has TRBV27 and TRBJ2-2, with D uncertain. Trimming took off 6 bases at V and 2 bases at J, with 4 bases between the two ends. CDR3 length equals 12 residues. Germline CDR1 and CDR2: MNHEY and SMNVEV (reference sequence). In DNA form, the CDR3 reads TGTGCCAGCAGCCGCAACACCGGGGAGCTGTTTTTT. It encodes CASSRNTGELFF.

This clone was observed a few times. The V and J genes are TRBV4-1 and TRBJ2-3; no clear D gene. From germline, CDR1 is MGHRA and CDR2 YSYEKL. The CDR3 loop spans 15 amino acids. Between the trimmed V and J ends, which lost 0 bases and 4 bases, there was a span of 11 bases. This chain's CDR3 is CASSQEGRYADTQYF. The CDR3 DNA sequence: TGCGCCAGCAGCCAAGAAGGGCGGTATGCAGATACGCAGTATTTT.

V and J are TRBV2 and TRBJ2-1; weak D call: TRBD1 (6 bases). The germline gives CDR1 SNHLY, CDR2 FYNNEI. With 7 bases removed from V and 7 bases from J, the gap between germline ends came to 17 bases. The CDR3 runs to 14 residues. Written as DNA, the CDR3 is TGTGCCAGCACCACCCGTGGGGGCCGGAATGAGCAGTTCTTC. Its protein product is CASTTRGGRNEQFF.

The chain combines TRBV5-1 with TRBJ1-2, with TRBD1 identical over 7 bases. This CDR3 comprises 15 residues. The V gene's germline CDR1 is SGHRS and CDR2 YFSETQ. V shed 3 bases, J shed 7 bases, and the junction held 12 bases outside the gene matches. CDR3 DNA: TGCGCCAGCAGCTCGGCGACAGGGATTAATTCTGGCTACACCTTC. Protein: CASSSATGINSGYTF.

This clone showed up just a few times. This chain connects TRBV7-3 to TRBJ2-3; TRBD2 agrees at 9 bases. There are 21 residues in the CDR3. Germline V gene data show CDR1 as SGHTA and CDR2 as FQGTGA. Trimming at V came to 6 bases and at J to 1 base, leaving 23 bases not matched to a gene. CDR3 in DNA: TGTGCCAGCAGTCCTATCGTCCCGGGACTAGCAAAAACCTTGGGCACAGATACGCAGTATTTT. Translation: CASSPIVPGLAKTLGTDTQYF.